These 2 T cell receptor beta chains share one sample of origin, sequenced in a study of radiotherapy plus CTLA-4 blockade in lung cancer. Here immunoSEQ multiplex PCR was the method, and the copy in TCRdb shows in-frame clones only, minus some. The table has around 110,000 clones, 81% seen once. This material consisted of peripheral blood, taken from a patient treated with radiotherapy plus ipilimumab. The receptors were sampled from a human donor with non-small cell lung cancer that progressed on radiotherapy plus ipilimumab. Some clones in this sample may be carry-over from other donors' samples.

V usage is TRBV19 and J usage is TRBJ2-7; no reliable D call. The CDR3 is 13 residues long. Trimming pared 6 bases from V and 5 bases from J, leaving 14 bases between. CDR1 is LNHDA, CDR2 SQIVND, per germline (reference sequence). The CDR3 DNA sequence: TGTGCCAGTAGGGGTTTCAGCGCCCACGAGCAGTACTTC. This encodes CASRGFSAHEQYF.

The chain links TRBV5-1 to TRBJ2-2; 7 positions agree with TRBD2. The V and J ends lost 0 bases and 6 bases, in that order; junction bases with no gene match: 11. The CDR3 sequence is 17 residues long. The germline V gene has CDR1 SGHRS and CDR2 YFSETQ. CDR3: CASSLARFGGSPGELFF. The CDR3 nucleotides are TGCGCCAGCAGCTTGGCCCGGTTCGGGGGGTCTCCCGGGGAGCTGTTTTTT.